This T cell receptor beta chain was found in a study of Ad26.COV2.S vaccination and SARS-CoV-2 variants. Looking at the study overall: Donor had been placed in the Ad26.COV2.S arm of the COV1001 trial. Into the muscle, Ad26.COV2.S was dosed once or twice, 56 days apart.

Treatment denoted: 15 to 20 received Ad26.COV2.S at low or high dose, single or two shots; about 5 received placebo; per-sample allocation not given. Sampling took place 63 days after the first vaccine or placebo injection. The assay was immunoSEQ multiplex PCR, and TCRdb's table has in-frame clones only and misses some. The table shows approximately 500,000 clones, with approximately 88% occurring only once. CDR3 length: 13 amino acids. Germline-derived CDR1 and CDR2 are MNHEY and SVGEGT. V was cut by 4 bases and J by 4 bases, with 11 bases left in between. The V gene is TRBV6-2 or TRBV6-3, the J gene TRBJ2-7; unclear D gene. The TCR originated in a person between 18 and 60 years old who received the Ad26.COV2.S COVID-19 vaccine or a placebo. Material: peripheral blood, obtained in a trial of Ad26.COV2.S vaccine versus placebo. The CDR3 spells CASSFPPLYEQYF. The CDR3 DNA reads TGTGCCAGCAGTTTCCCCCCTCTATACGAGCAGTACTTC.